This TCR beta chain originates from a study of patients and donors after allogeneic stem cell transplantation. This clonotype was detected many times. TCRdb redid the calling of the RT-PCR reads with MiXCR, one entry per CDR3 protein. The profile shows about a million distinct CDR3 sequences, around 17% of them singletons. The CDR3 is 13 amino acids. Per the germline V gene, CDR1 is DFQATT and CDR2 is SNEGSKA (reference sequence). V was cut by 3 bases and J by 2 bases, with 9 bases left in between. The receptor was derived from a human donor who was either an allogeneic HSCT recipient or a stem cell or donor lymphocyte infusion donor (not recorded which). It is not recorded whose cells these are; they may come from a transplant donor. The chain uses TRBV20-1 and TRBJ2-3, with TRBD1 as a possible D gene (5 bases). The sequenced material came from blood, either unsorted or a sorted T cell fraction (not recorded which). The CDR3 here is CSARKDTTDTQYF. CDR3 DNA: TGCAGTGCTAGGAAGGACACCACAGATACGCAGTATTTT.